This TCR beta chain was identified during a study of blood T cells in healthy people across ages. The CDR3 covers 17 residues. Next came a second PCR, run for about 7 to 12 cycles, which used a sample-barcoded 5' primer along with a J-beta primer mix. The template-switch adaptor was a 5' adaptor with 12 random nucleotides. It tagged each cDNA molecule. A single record per CDR3 protein comes from TCRdb applying MiXCR to the 5' RACE reads. The table includes about 900,000 distinct CDR3 sequences, 60% to 80% detected once. No fewer than 6 million PBMCs went into each sample. The chain recombines TRBV21-1 with TRBJ1-2; TRBD1, as called in the table, went unchecked against the DNA. TRBV21-1 is a known pseudogene. The sequenced sample consisted of blood. This sequence originates from a man aged 25-45 years in good health. Here the CDR3 reads CVSSTIPRDKTNYGYTF. The CDR3 DNA is TGTGTCAGCAGCACCATCCCCCGGGACAAGACTAACTATGGCTACACCTTC.